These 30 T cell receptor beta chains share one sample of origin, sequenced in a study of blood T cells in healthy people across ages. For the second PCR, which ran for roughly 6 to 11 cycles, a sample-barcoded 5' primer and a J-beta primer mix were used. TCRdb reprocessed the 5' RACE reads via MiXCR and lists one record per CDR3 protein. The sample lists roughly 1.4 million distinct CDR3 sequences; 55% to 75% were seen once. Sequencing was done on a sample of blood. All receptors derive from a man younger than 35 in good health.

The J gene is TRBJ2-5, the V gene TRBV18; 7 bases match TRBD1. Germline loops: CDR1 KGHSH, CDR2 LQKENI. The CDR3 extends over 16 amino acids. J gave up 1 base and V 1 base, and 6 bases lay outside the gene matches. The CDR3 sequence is CASSPLGQTFQETQYF. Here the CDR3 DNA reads TGTGCCAGCTCACCACTGGGACAGACTTTCCAAGAGACCCAGTACTTC.

The CDR3, as DNA: TGTGCCAGCAGCCAAAGGCTAGCGGGGGCCAACACCGGGGAGCTGTTTTTT. Encoded protein: CASSQRLAGANTGELFF. The V gene is TRBV4-2, the J gene TRBJ2-2; 10 bases are shared with TRBD2. The CDR3 is made up of 17 amino acids. Germline trimming cut 2 bases from V and 2 bases from J; bases unmatched to any gene: 5. The germline V gene has CDR1 LGHNA and CDR2 YNFKEQ.

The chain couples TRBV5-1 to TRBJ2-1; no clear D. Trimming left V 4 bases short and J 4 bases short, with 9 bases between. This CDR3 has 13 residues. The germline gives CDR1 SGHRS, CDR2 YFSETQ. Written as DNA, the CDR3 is TGCGCCAGCAGCGTGGCGAAGTACAATGAGCAGTTCTTC. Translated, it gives CASSVAKYNEQFF. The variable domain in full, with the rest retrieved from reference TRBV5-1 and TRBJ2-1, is KAGVTQTPRYLIKTRGQQVTLSCSPISGHRSVSWYQQTPGQGLQFLFEYFSETQRNKGNFPGRFSGRQFSNSRSEMNVSTLELGDSALYLCASSVAKYNEQFFGPGTRLTVL.

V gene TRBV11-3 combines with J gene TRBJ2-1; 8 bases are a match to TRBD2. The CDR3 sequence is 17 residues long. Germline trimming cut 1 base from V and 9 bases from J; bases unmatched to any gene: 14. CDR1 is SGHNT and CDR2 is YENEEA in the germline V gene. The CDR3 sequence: CASSLGGSLAGSGEQFF. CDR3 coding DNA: TGTGCCAGCAGCTTAGGAGGTTCATTAGCGGGAAGCGGTGAGCAGTTCTTC. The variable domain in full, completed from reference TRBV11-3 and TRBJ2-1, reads EAGVVQSPRYKIIEKKQPVAFWCNPISGHNTLYWYLQNLGQGPELLIRYENEEAVDDSQLPKDRFSAERLKGVDSTLKIQPAELGDSAVYLCASSLGGSLAGSGEQFFGPGTRLTVL.

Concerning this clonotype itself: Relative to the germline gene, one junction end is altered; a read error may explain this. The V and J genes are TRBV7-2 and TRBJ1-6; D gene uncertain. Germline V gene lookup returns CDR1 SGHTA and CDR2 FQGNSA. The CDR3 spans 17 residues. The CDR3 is CASSPEPVSSYNSPLHF. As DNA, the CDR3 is TGTGCCAGCAGCCCAGAGCCCGTCAGCTCCTACAATTCACCCCTCCACTTT.

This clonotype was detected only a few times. CDR3 sequence: CASSTVDAWSNQPQHF. The CDR3 DNA is TGTGCCAGCAGTACCGTGGACGCCTGGAGCAATCAGCCCCAGCATTTT. The chain couples TRBV6-2 or TRBV6-3 to TRBJ1-5; D is ambiguous. V was pared by 5 bases and J by 1 base, with 15 bases between. This CDR3 is built from 16 residues. From germline, CDR1 is MNHEY and CDR2 SVGEGT.

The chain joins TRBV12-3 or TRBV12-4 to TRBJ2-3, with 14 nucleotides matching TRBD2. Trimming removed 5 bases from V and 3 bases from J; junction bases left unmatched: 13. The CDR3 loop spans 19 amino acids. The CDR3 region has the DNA TGTGCCAGCAGTCGGCCCTATGGGACTAGCGGGAGATGGACAGATACGCAGTATTTT. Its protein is CASSRPYGTSGRWTDTQYF.

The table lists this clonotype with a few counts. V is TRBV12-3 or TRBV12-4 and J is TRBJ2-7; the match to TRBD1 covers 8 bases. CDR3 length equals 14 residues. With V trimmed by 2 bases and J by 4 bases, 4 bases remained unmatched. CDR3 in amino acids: CASSLRDRNYEQYF. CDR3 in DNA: TGTGCCAGCAGTTTAAGGGACAGGAATTACGAGCAGTACTTC.

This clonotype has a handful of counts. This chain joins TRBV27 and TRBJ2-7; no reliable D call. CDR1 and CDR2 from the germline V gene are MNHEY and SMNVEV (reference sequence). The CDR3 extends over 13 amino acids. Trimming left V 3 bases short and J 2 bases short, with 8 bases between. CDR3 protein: CASSFASTYEQYF. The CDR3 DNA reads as TGTGCCAGCAGTTTCGCCAGCACCTACGAGCAGTACTTC.

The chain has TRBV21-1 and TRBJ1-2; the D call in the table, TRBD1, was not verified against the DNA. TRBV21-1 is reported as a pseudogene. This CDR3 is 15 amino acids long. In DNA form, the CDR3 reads TGTGCCAGCAGCAAAGAAGGCAGGGATGACTATGGCTACACCTTC. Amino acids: CASSKEGRDDYGYTF.

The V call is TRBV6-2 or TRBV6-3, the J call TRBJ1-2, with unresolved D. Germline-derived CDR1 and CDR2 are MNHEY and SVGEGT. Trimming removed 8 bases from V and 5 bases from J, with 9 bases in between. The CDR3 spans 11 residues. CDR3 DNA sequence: TGTGCCAGCGGCAAGGTTTATGGCTACACCTTC. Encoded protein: CASGKVYGYTF.

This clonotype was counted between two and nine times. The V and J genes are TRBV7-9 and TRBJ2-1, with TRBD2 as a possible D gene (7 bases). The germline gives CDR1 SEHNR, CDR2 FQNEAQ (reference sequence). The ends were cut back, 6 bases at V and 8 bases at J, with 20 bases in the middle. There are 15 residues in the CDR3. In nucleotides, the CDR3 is TGTGCCAGCAGAGGGGGGGTTAACGTCCCTTATGAGCAGTTCTTC. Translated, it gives CASRGGVNVPYEQFF.

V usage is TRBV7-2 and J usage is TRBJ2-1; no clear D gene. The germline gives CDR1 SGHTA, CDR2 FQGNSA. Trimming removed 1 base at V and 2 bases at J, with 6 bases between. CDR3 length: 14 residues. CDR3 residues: CASSLEGTYNEQFF. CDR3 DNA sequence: TGTGCCAGCAGCTTAGAAGGGACCTACAATGAGCAGTTCTTC. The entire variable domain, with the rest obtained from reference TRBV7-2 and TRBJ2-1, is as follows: GAGVSQSPSNKVTEKGKDVELRCDPISGHTALYWYRQSLGQGLEFLIYFQGNSAPDKSGLPSDRFSAERTGGSVSTLTIQRTQQEDSAVYLCASSLEGTYNEQFFGPGTRLTVL.

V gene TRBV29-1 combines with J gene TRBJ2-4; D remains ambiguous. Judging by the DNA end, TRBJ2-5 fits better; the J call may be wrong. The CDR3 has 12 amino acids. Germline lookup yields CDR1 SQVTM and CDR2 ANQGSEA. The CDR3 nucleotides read TGCAGCGTTGGGGGAATTAAAGAGACCCAGTACTTC. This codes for CSVGGIKETQYF.

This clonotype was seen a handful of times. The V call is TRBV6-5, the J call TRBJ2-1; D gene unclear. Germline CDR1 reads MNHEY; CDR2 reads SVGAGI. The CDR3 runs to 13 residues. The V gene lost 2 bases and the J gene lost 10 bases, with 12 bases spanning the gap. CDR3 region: CASSYDIENEQFF. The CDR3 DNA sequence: TGTGCCAGCAGTTACGATATCGAAAACGAGCAGTTCTTC.

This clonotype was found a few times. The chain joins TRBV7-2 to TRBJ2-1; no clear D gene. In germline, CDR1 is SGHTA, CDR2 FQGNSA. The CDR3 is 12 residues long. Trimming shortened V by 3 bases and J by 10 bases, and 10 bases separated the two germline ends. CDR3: CASSFSSLEQFF. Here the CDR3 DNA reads TGTGCCAGCAGCTTTAGCTCACTAGAGCAGTTCTTC.

This CDR3 reads CASSPVDGTGIYNEQFF. For the CDR3, the DNA is TGCGCCAGCAGTCCCGTCGACGGGACAGGAATTTACAATGAGCAGTTCTTC. This chain joins TRBV5-1 and TRBJ2-1, with TRBD1 matching over 8 bases. CDR3 length: 17 residues. Trimming took 5 bases from V and 4 from J; bases not matched to a gene: 14. Per germline, CDR1 SGHRS and CDR2 YFSETQ.

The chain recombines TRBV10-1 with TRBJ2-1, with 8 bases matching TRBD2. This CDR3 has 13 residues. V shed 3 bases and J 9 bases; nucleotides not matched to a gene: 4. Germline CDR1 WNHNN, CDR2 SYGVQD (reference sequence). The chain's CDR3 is CASSEAAGGEQFF. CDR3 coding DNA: TGCGCCAGCAGTGAAGCGGCGGGGGGTGAGCAGTTCTTC.

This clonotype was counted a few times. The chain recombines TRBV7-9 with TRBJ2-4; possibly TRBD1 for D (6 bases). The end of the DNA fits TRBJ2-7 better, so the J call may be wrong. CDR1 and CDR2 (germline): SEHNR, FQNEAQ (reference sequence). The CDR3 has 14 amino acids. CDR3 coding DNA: TGTGCCAGCAGCTTAGAGGACAGTTGGGACGAGCAGTACTTC. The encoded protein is CASSLEDSWDEQYF.

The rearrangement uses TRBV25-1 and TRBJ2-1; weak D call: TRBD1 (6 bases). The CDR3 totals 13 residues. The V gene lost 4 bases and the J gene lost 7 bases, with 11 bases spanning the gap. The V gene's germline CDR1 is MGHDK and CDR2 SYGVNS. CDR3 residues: CASSGTVPNEQFF. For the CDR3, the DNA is TGTGCCAGCAGTGGGACAGTACCGAATGAGCAGTTCTTC.

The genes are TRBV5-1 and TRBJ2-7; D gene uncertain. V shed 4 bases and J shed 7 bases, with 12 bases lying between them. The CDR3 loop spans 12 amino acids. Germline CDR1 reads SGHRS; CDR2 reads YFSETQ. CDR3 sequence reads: CASSLTQAEQYF. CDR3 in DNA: TGCGCCAGCAGCCTTACTCAGGCAGAGCAGTACTTC.

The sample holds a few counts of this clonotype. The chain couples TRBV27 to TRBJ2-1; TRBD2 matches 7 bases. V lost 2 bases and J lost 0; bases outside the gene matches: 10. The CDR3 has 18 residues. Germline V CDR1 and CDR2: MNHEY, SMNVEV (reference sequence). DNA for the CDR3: TGTGCCAGCAGTTTAGCCCTAGCGGAGGGGAGCTCCTACAATGAGCAGTTCTTC. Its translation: CASSLALAEGSSYNEQFF.

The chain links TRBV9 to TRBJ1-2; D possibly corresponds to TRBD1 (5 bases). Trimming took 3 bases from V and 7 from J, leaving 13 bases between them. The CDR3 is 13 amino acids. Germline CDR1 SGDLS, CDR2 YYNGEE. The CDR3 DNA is TGTGCCAGCAGCGCCACGGACATCCGTGGCTACACCTTC. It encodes CASSATDIRGYTF.

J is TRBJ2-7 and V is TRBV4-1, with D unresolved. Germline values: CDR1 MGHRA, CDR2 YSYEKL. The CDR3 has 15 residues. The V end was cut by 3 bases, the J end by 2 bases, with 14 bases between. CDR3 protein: CASSHVTGQAYEQYF. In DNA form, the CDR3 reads TGCGCCAGCAGCCACGTTACGGGTCAAGCCTACGAGCAGTACTTC.

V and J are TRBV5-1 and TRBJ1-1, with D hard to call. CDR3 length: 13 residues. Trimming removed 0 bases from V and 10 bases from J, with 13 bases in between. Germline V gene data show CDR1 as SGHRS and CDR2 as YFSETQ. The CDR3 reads CASSLELREGAFF. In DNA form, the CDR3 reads TGCGCCAGCAGCTTGGAGCTCCGGGAGGGAGCTTTCTTT.

The DNA for the CDR3 is TGTGCCAGCAGCTATGGGAGAGATGGGCCCCAGCATTTT. Its protein is CASSYGRDGPQHF. This chain connects TRBV12-3 or TRBV12-4 to TRBJ1-5; no definite D call. The CDR3 covers 13 residues. V shed 6 bases and J shed 9 bases, with 15 bases lying between them.

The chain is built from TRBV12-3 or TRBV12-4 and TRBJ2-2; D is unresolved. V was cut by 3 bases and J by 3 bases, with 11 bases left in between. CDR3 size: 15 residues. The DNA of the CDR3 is TGTGCCAGCAGTTTCCGGCAGGCTTACACCGGGGAGCTGTTTTTT. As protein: CASSFRQAYTGELFF.

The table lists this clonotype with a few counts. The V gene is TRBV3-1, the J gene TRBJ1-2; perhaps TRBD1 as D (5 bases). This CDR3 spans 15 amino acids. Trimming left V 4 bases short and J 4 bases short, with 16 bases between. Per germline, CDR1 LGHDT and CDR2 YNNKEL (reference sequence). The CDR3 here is CASSLRGGSAYGYTF. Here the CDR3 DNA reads TGTGCCAGCAGCCTAAGGGGAGGGTCCGCCTATGGCTACACCTTC. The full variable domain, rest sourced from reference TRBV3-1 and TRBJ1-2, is DTAVSQTPKYLVTQMGNDKSIKCEQNLGHDTMYWYKQDSKKFLKIMFSYNNKELIINETVPNRFSPKSPDKAHLNLHINSLELGDSAVYFCASSLRGGSAYGYTFGSGTRLTVV.

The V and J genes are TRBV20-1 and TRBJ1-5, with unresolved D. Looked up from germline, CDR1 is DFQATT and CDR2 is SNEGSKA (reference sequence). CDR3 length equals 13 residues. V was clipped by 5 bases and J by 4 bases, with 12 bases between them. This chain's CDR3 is CSAGRAENQPQHF. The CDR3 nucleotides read TGCAGTGCTGGGAGGGCGGAGAATCAGCCCCAGCATTTT.

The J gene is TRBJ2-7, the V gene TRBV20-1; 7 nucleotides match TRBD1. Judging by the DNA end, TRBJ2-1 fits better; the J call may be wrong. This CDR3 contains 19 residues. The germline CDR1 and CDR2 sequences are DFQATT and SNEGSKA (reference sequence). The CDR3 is CSARDREGAMRSLSDEQFF. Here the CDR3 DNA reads TGCAGTGCTAGAGACCGTGAGGGGGCGATGCGGAGCCTTTCCGATGAGCAGTTCTTC.